These 5 T cell receptor beta chains were sequenced from one sample in a study of OX40 agonist ivuxolimab in advanced cancers. Here immunoSEQ multiplex PCR was the method, and the copy in TCRdb shows in-frame clones only, minus some. The top ten clones hold 0.78% of a sample with about 73,000 clones, roughly 90% of them seen once. The source was CD4+ or CD8+ T cells sorted from blood, collected in a trial of the OX40 agonist ivuxolimab. These receptors were obtained from an adult with an advanced solid tumor such as melanoma, head and neck, liver or kidney cancer.

The J gene is TRBJ1-2, the V gene TRBV28; D ambiguous. V lost 5 bases and J 0 bases, leaving 16 bases between the germline ends. The CDR3 totals 16 residues. CDR1 is MDHEN, CDR2 SYDVKM, per germline. The CDR3: CASSGGAVAPNYGYTF. Here the CDR3 DNA reads TGTGCCAGCAGTGGCGGTGCGGTGGCCCCTAACTATGGCTACACCTTC.

This clone was observed a handful of times. This chain links TRBV7-9 with TRBJ2-7, with D uncertain. Trimming took off 8 bases at V and 3 bases at J, with 8 bases between the two ends. This CDR3 is 11 amino acids long. Germline values: CDR1 SEHNR, CDR2 FQNEAQ (reference sequence). CDR3 sequence (DNA): TGTGCCAGCGGCTCGCTCTACGAGCAGTACTTC. It codes for CASGSLYEQYF.

This clone was picked up one time. The V and J genes are TRBV10-3 and TRBJ1-3; TRBD1 matches 9 bases. Germline CDR1 is ENHRY and CDR2 is SYGVKD. CDR3 length equals 13 residues. The V gene end was trimmed by 10 bases and the J gene end by 0 bases; junction bases not matched to a gene: 1. CDR3 DNA sequence: TGTGCCACGGGACAGGGCTCTGGAAACACCATATATTTT. It specifies CATGQGSGNTIYF.

This clone has only a few counts. V usage is TRBV10-3 and J usage is TRBJ1-2; 7 bases agree with TRBD1. Germline V gives CDR1 ENHRY, CDR2 SYGVKD. CDR3 size: 14 residues. Unmatched junction bases numbered 8, after V lost 10 bases and J lost 0 bases. CDR3 loop: CATSRTGANYGYTF. The CDR3 region has the DNA TGTGCCACAAGTAGGACAGGAGCTAACTATGGCTACACCTTC.

V usage is TRBV6-1 and J usage is TRBJ2-1; TRBD2 aligns across 9 bases. The germline gives CDR1 MNHNS, CDR2 SASEGT. The CDR3 totals 15 residues. Trimming took 3 bases from V and 5 from J; bases not matched to a gene: 5. The CDR3 loop reads CASSEATSGNNEQFF. CDR3 bases: TGTGCCAGCAGTGAGGCGACTAGCGGAAACAATGAGCAGTTCTTC.